This T cell receptor (beta chain) was captured in a study of Graves' ophthalmopathy and Graves' hyperthyroidism (dated by TCRdb to between 2017 and 2018). Some background on the complete study: Hyperthyroidism was defined as stable when no progression to ophthalmopathy occurred within 18 months of follow-up. The study used signatures of the TCR beta repertoire to tell Graves' ophthalmopathy apart from Graves' hyperthyroidism and to predict which patients would progress to ophthalmopathy. In total, some 140 blood samples were TCR-sequenced: approximately 42 ophthalmopathy, roughly 77 hyperthyroidism and some 17 hyperthyroidism-to-ophthalmopathy patients. To explore V-J signatures that distinguish ophthalmopathy from hyperthyroidism, a discovery set of 100 patients was enrolled, made up of 43 with ophthalmopathy and fewer than 60 with stable hyperthyroidism. An independent validation cohort comprised some 19 hyperthyroidism patients and roughly 15 patients who later progressed from hyperthyroidism to ophthalmopathy. In over five hyperthyroidism patients, the T-cell repertoires found in thyroid tissue were compared with those found in blood. Following sample collection, hyperthyroidism patients were given methimazole at a starting dose of 30 mg daily, and ophthalmopathy patients were given high-dose intravenous methylprednisolone. On the study overall, not on this receptor specifically: Ophthalmopathy was separated from stable hyperthyroidism by the 13-signature model with just under 90% sensitivity and roughly 83% specificity in cross-validation and with 80%/75% in the test set. In validation, the model predicted ophthalmopathy progression with about 71% sensitivity and roughly 72% specificity; fewer than 15 predicted patients were CT-confirmed with GO in a median of about 6.2 months. No statistical method was used to set the sample size in advance, and the investigators knew which group each participant was assigned to. Most expanded thyroid clonotypes with frequency above 0.001 were also detected in blood, suggesting blood repertoires may reflect the thyroid immune response.

TCR beta CDR3 regions were amplified from RNA transcripts for repertoire sequencing. HTBI primers and the Qiagen OneStep RT-PCR kit were used in a first-round RT-PCR, which was followed by a second-round multiplex PCR, size selection and purification. Libraries were sequenced paired-end with 100 bp reads on an Illumina HiSeq2000. As for the original processing: SOAPnuke was used to process the reads, removing any read that contained adapters or uncalled bases, had a mean Phred below 15, or lacked an exact match to the constant primer or identifier. COPE v1.2.5 was used to merge high-quality paired reads. Each unique nucleotide sequence was defined as a clonotype, and clonotypes were aligned to IMGT TRB V, D and J references with MiTCR v1.1. The analysis was limited to V-J combinations with a frequency above 0.0001, which together covered roughly 99% of the repertoires. A TCR clonal expansion and chaos score per V-J combination was defined as the ratio of F50 clonal expansion to chaos observed in the TCRdist matrix. Welch's t-statistics and random forest were used to narrow the features down to roughly twelve V-J combinations, which were then fed into a naive Bayes classifier. Thyroid-blood repertoire similarity was quantified with the Morisita-Horn index. TCRdb itself trimmed the public reads at Q25 with fastp, ran MiXCR and retained productive beta chains. For every CDR3 protein sequence, its rows merge into one entry that carries the most common genes and DNA. TCRdb, not the authors, supplied the V and J calls. The sample has around 1,000,000 distinct CDR3 sequences on record, 35% to 45% of them singletons. The ten largest clonotypes hold approximately 10% of the sample.

Hyperthyroidism patients were newly diagnosed, were aged 18 to 65 years, and had a disease duration under 2 months. Anyone with other autoimmune diseases, uncontrolled infections, pregnancy or lactation was excluded from the study. Clinical symptoms, serum thyroxine, TRAb, thyroid ultrasound and orbital computed tomography formed the basis of the diagnosis. Total RNA was extracted with Trizol reagent and quality-checked on an Agilent 2100 Bioanalyzer. As encoded in the germline V gene, CDR1 is SQVTM while CDR2 is ANQGSEA. The CDR3 adds up to 14 amino acids, both ends counted. Solely the CDR3 DNA is kept, with 42 bases framed from the first base. Trimming at the junction amounts to 1 base on V and 5 bases on J, and the germline ends lie 14 bases apart. In its sample, this clonotype was seen many times. Its antigen is still unknown. This CDR3 is missing its conserved last phenylalanine or tryptophan, likely due to a read error.

The V and J segments used are TRBV29-1 and TRBJ1-1, and TRBD1 may be the D gene, going by 5 matching bases. The origin of this receptor is an adult man with Graves' hyperthyroidism. The specimen was peripheral blood or thyroid tissue (not recorded which). The CDR3 corresponds to CSVEGGARETEAFL. The DNA is TGCAGCGTTGAAGGGGGCGCAAGGGAAACTGAAGCTTTCCTT.